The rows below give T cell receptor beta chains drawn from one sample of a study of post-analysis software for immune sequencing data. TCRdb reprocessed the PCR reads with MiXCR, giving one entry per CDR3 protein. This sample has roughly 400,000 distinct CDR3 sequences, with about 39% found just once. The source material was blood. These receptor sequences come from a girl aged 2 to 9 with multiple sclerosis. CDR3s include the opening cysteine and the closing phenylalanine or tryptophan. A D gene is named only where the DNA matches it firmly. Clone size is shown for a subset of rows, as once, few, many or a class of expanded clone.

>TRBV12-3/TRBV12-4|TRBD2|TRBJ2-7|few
CASSPAPGLAGAYEQYF
TGTGCCAGCAGTCCTGCCCCTGGACTAGCGGGAGCCTACGAGCAGTACTTC
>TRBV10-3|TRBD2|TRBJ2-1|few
CAISESASGPSDEQFF
TGTGCCATCAGTGAGTCAGCTAGCGGGCCCAGTGATGAGCAGTTCTTC
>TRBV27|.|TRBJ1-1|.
CASSTLYEGTEAFF
TGTGCCAGCAGTACACTATATGAGGGTACTGAAGCTTTCTTT
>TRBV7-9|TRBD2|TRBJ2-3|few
CASSRTSGQRDTQYF
TGTGCCAGCAGCCGTACTAGCGGTCAACGGGATACGCAGTATTTT
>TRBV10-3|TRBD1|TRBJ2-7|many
CAISGLGRDRGEEYEQYF
TGTGCCATCAGTGGATTAGGTAGGGACAGGGGAGAGGAATACGAGCAGTACTTC
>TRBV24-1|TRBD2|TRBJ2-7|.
CATSEAPGGINEQYF
TGTGCCACCAGTGAGGCCCCCGGGGGGATCAACGAGCAGTACTTC
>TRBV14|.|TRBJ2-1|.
CAGSHYTGVGEQFF
TGTGCCGGCAGCCATTATACCGGGGTGGGCGAGCAGTTCTTC
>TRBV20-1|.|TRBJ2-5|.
CSATQVGLTQETQYF
TGCAGTGCTACCCAAGTAGGACTAACTCAAGAGACCCAGTACTTC
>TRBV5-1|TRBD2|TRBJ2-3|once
CASSLVAGGPTDTQYF
TGCGCCAGCAGCTTGGTTGCGGGGGGGCCGACAGATACGCAGTATTTT
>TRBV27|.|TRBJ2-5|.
CASSALGRGVETQYF
TGTGCCAGCAGCGCCCTTGGGCGGGGAGTAGAGACCCAGTACTTC
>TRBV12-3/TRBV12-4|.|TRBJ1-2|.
CASSFHGSHYGYTF
TGTGCCAGCAGTTTCCACGGGTCGCACTATGGCTACACCTTC
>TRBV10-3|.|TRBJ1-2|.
CAISEDSLEGYTF
TGTGCCATCAGTGAGGACTCCCTGGAAGGCTACACCTTC
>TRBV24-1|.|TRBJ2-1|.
CATSDSRVREQFF
TGTGCCACCAGTGACTCCAGGGTGCGTGAGCAGTTCTTC
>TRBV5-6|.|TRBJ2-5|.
CASSFTEGYQETQYF
TGTGCCAGCAGTTTCACGGAGGGGTACCAAGAGACTCAGTACTTC
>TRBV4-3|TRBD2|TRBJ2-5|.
CASSQQRAGDLETQYF
TGCGCCAGCAGCCAACAAAGAGCGGGAGACTTGGAGACCCAGTACTTC
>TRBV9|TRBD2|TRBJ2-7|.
CASSPAAGGPYEQYF
TGTGCCAGCAGCCCGGCCGCGGGAGGTCCCTACGAGCAGTACTTC
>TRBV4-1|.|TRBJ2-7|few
CASSQPGQTYEQYF
TGCGCCAGCAGCCAACCGGGTCAGACTTACGAGCAGTACTTC
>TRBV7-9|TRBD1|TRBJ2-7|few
CASSFWTGQHEQYF
TGTGCCAGCAGCTTCTGGACAGGGCAACACGAGCAGTACTTC
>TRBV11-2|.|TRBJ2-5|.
CASSLVLWESSQETQYF
TGTGCCAGCAGCTTAGTTCTCTGGGAATCAAGTCAAGAGACCCAGTACTTC
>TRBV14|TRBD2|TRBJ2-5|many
CASSQAGGIQETQYF
TGTGCCAGCAGCCAAGCGGGGGGGATCCAAGAGACCCAGTACTTC
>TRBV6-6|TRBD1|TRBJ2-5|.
CASSNLGTGDLETQYF
TGTGCCAGCAGTAACCTTGGGACAGGGGATTTGGAGACCCAGTACTTC
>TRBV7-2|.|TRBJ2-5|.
CASSLPETAQETQYF
TGTGCCAGCAGCTTACCCGAGACAGCCCAAGAGACCCAGTACTTC
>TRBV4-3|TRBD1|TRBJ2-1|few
CASSQGQGSYNEQFF
TGTGCCAGCAGCCAGGGACAGGGGAGTTACAATGAGCAGTTCTTC
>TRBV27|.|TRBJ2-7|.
CASSPRRTKGGEQYF
TGTGCCAGCAGTCCAAGACGGACTAAGGGGGGCGAGCAGTACTTC
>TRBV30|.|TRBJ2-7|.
CAWSVQLQNYEQYF
TGTGCCTGGAGCGTCCAGCTGCAAAACTACGAGCAGTACTTC
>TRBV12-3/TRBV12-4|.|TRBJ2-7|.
CASSLSGDYEQYF
TGTGCCAGCAGTTTATCGGGGGACTACGAGCAGTACTTC
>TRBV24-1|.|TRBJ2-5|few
CATSDLGQETQYF
TGTGCCACCAGTGATTTGGGCCAAGAGACCCAGTACTTC
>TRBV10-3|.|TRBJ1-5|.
CAIVNLFDQPQHF
TGTGCCATCGTAAATCTCTTTGATCAGCCCCAGCATTTT
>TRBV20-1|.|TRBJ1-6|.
CSARRWTYNSPLHF
TGCAGTGCAAGGAGATGGACCTATAATTCACCCCTCCACTTT
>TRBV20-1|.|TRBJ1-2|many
CSAIAGVGYTF
TGCAGTGCTATCGCAGGGGTTGGCTACACCTTC
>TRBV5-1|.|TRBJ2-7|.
CASSFTVGTSYEQYF
TGCGCCAGCAGCTTCACGGTGGGGACCTCCTACGAGCAGTACTTC
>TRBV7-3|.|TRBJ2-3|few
CASSLTITDTQYF
TGTGCCAGCAGCTTAACGATCACAGATACGCAGTATTTT
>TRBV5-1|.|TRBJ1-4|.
CASSQGVGTSGGEKLFF
TGCGCCAGCAGCCAAGGAGTCGGGACATCCGGCGGTGAAAAACTGTTTTTT
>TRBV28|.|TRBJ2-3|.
CASSQLVGPTSTDTQYF
TGTGCCAGCAGCCAACTCGTGGGGCCAACTAGCACAGATACGCAGTATTTT
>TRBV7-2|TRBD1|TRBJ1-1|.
CASSRGGQMNTEAFF
TGTGCCAGCAGCAGGGGGGGACAGATGAACACTGAAGCTTTCTTT
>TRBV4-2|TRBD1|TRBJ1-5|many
CASSQEQGDRTQPQHF
TGTGCCAGCAGCCAAGAACAGGGGGACAGAACACAGCCCCAGCATTTT
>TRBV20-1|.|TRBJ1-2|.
CSARDSRGSYGYTF
TGCAGTGCTAGAGATTCCAGGGGATCGTACGGCTACACCTTC
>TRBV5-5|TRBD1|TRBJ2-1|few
CASSDAGGSYNEQFF
TGTGCCAGCAGCGACGCAGGGGGCTCCTACAATGAGCAGTTCTTC
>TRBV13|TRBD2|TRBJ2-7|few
CASSFLNSGNYEQYF
TGTGCCAGCAGCTTCCTGAATAGCGGGAACTACGAGCAGTACTTC
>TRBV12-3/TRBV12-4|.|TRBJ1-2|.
CASSLWQDNYGYTF
TGTGCCAGCAGTTTATGGCAGGATAACTATGGCTACACCTTC
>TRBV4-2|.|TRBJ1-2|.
CASSVTGPDGYTF
TGTGCCAGCAGCGTAACAGGGCCGGATGGCTACACCTTC
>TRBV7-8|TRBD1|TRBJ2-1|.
CASSLGSGTGYNEQFF
TGTGCCAGCAGCTTAGGGTCCGGGACAGGGTACAATGAGCAGTTCTTC
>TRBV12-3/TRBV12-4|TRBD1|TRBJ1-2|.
CASSPGTGKGLNYGYTF
TGTGCCAGCAGTCCAGGGACAGGGAAGGGACTCAACTATGGCTACACCTTC
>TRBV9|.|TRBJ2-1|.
CASSVAPTGERQFF
TGTGCCAGCAGCGTAGCCCCGACAGGAGAAAGGCAGTTCTTC
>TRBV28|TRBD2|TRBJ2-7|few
CASSSGTSGNEQYF
TGTGCCAGCAGCTCCGGGACTAGCGGGAACGAGCAGTACTTC
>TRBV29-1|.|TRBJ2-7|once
CSVEEYEQYF
TGCAGCGTTGAAGAGTATGAGCAGTACTTC
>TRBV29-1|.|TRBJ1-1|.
CSVETNRGSGGAFF
TGCAGCGTCGAGACTAACCGGGGGTCCGGGGGAGCTTTCTTT
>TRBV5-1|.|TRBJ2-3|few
CASSFLSGRGTDTQYF
TGCGCCAGCAGCTTCCTCAGCGGAAGGGGCACAGATACGCAGTATTTT
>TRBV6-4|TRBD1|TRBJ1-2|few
CASGGQGAYTF
TGTGCCAGCGGAGGACAGGGGGCCTACACCTTC
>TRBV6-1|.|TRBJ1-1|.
CASRPGHKNSEAFF
TGTGCCAGCAGACCTGGACACAAGAACTCTGAAGCTTTCTTT
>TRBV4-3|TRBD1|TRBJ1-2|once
CASSQTILGTANYGYTF
TGCGCCAGCAGCCAAACCATTTTGGGGACAGCTAACTATGGCTACACCTTC
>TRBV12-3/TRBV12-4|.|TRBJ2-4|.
CASSQGVLAKNIQYF
TGTGCCAGCAGTCAGGGTGTCCTAGCCAAAAACATTCAGTACTTC
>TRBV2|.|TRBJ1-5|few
CASREVSNQPQHF
TGTGCCAGCAGAGAGGTTAGCAATCAGCCCCAGCATTTT
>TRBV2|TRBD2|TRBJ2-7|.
CASNNIAGSFYEQYF
TGTGCCAGCAATAATATAGCGGGATCCTTCTACGAGCAGTACTTC
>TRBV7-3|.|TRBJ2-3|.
CASSSGSTADTQYF
TGTGCCAGCAGTTCCGGTAGCACCGCAGATACGCAGTATTTT